This TCR beta chain was profiled in a study of vaccination and CD4 T cells after COVID-19. Study-wide findings and caveats: Spike mono-reactive status applied to 304 of 307 vaccine-specific clones in convalescent patients.

The CDR3 contains 12 residues. CDR1 and CDR2 (germline): GTSNPN, SVGIG (reference sequence). Trimming cost V 3 bases and J 4 bases, with 9 bases left between them. Oncomine TCR Beta short-read sequencing was applied to DNA from cultured CD4+ T cells. In this case, cultured CD4+ T cells provided the extracted genomic DNA. TCRdb reanalysed the PCR reads using MiXCR and keeps one entry per CDR3 protein. The table has 15,000 to 20,000 distinct CDR3 sequences, 45% seen once. For this clonotype: What it binds is unknown.

Specified treatment: roughly 11-day PBMC culture with coronavirus spike peptide pools or control peptides (ViraFEST assay). ViraFEST grew antigen-specific T cells using peptide pools, then sequenced TCRs. V and J are TRBV30 and TRBJ1-1; D may be TRBD1 (5 bases). This specimen was CD4+ T cells from blood, cultured in vitro, taken before SARS-CoV-2 vaccination. The TCR was taken from a human donor who received a COVID-19 vaccine. DNA of the CDR3: TGTGCCTGGAGCGGGGACCGCACTGAAGCTTTCTTT. The encoded protein is CAWSGDRTEAFF. Based on the CDR3 plus reference TRBV30 and TRBJ1-1, the full variable domain is SQTIHQWPATLVQPVGSPLSLECTVEGTSNPNLYWYRQAAGRGLQLLFYSVGIGQISSEVPQNLSASRPQDRQFILSSKKLLLSDSGFYLCAWSGDRTEAFFGQGTRLTVV.